These 25 T cell receptor beta chains were sequenced from one sample in a study of T cells expressing NK-cell markers. TCRdb re-called the 5' RACE reads and shows each CDR3 protein once, DNA omitted. The table lists about 460,000 distinct CDR3 sequences. The specimen was blood T cells: a sorted CD56 or NKG2C T cell subset, CD4+ or CD8+ T cells, or bulk PBMC T cells (not recorded which). The receptors were sampled from a woman between 50 and 59 years old in good health.

The chain combines TRBV15 with TRBJ1-2. CDR1 and CDR2 from the germline V gene are LNHNV and YYDKDF (reference sequence). The CDR3 has 14 residues. The CDR3 here is CATSRGSLSYGYTF.

The V and J genes are TRBV6-1 and TRBJ1-5. Germline V lookup: CDR1 MNHNS, CDR2 SASEGT. The CDR3 covers 20 residues. CDR3 protein: CAGGGRSGKQTRNSNQPQHF.

The J gene is TRBJ2-7, the V gene TRBV7-2; with no DNA, the TCRdb D assignment of TRBD1 cannot be verified. CDR3 length: 15 residues. Germline lookup yields CDR1 SGHTA and CDR2 FQGNSA. Here the CDR3 reads CASSYDSGGMNEQYF.

The V call is TRBV19, the J call TRBJ2-1; TCRdb designates TRBD1, a call that cannot be tested without DNA. The CDR3 covers 14 residues. In germline, CDR1 is LNHDA, CDR2 SQIVND (reference sequence). CDR3: CASTGASGKNEQFF.

This chain joins TRBV30 and TRBJ2-3; as DNA is missing, the TRBD1 call by TCRdb cannot be tested. CDR1 is GTSNPN, CDR2 SVGIG, per germline (reference sequence). There are 16 residues in the CDR3. CDR3 loop: CAHGPPQQGITDTQYF. The full variable domain, its missing parts supplied by reference TRBV30 and TRBJ2-3, is SQTIHQWPATLVQPVGSPLSLECTVEGTSNPNLYWYRQAAGRGLQLLFYSVGIGQISSEVPQNLSASRPQDRQFILSSKKLLLSDSGFYLCAHGPPQQGITDTQYFGPGTRLTVL.

The chain joins TRBV12-3 or TRBV12-4 to TRBJ2-1; there is no DNA to check the TCRdb D call of TRBD2. The CDR3 loop spans 14 amino acids. The CDR3 is CASSFGAVGNEQFF.

The genes are TRBV25-1 and TRBJ2-2; the TCRdb call, TRBD1, lacks DNA for checking. The germline CDR1 and CDR2 sequences are MGHDK and SYGVNS. This CDR3 comprises 16 residues. This CDR3 reads CASSDNPGAGAGELFF.

The gene calls are TRBV7-9 and TRBJ1-5. CDR1 and CDR2 from the germline V gene are SEHNR and FQNEAQ (reference sequence). The CDR3 is 15 residues long. CDR3 protein: CASSAGPTGQWPQHF.

CDR3 protein: CASSLAAAGTSTYNEQFF. The V and J genes are TRBV5-1 and TRBJ2-1; TCRdb outputs TRBD2, but without DNA this stays unchecked. Germline loops: CDR1 SGHRS, CDR2 YFSETQ. The CDR3 has 18 amino acids.

The rearrangement uses TRBV29-1 and TRBJ2-2; absent DNA, TCRdb's TRBD1 call cannot be checked. CDR3 length equals 15 residues. CDR1 is SQVTM and CDR2 is ANQGSEA in the germline V gene. The CDR3: CSVVDRRKNTGELFF.

The rearrangement joins TRBV27 to TRBJ2-7; TCRdb selects TRBD1, and the lack of DNA leaves this call unchecked. Germline values: CDR1 MNHEY, CDR2 SMNVEV (reference sequence). CDR3 length: 13 residues. CDR3 protein: CASSLSRPGEQYF.

The rearrangement uses TRBV5-1 and TRBJ2-1; with no DNA, the TCRdb D assignment of TRBD2 cannot be verified. This CDR3 contains 17 residues. Germline assignment: CDR1 SGHRS and CDR2 YFSETQ. CDR3 amino acids: CASSLGGLAGGQNEQFF. Looking up the rest from reference TRBV5-1 and TRBJ2-1 gives the full variable domain: KAGVTQTPRYLIKTRGQQVTLSCSPISGHRSVSWYQQTPGQGLQFLFEYFSETQRNKGNFPGRFSGRQFSNSRSEMNVSTLELGDSALYLCASSLGGLAGGQNEQFFGPGTRLTVL.

J is TRBJ1-5 and V is TRBV20-1; TCRdb outputs TRBD1, but without DNA this stays unchecked. CDR1 and CDR2 from the germline V gene are DFQATT and SNEGSKA (reference sequence). The CDR3 has 13 amino acids. CDR3 sequence reads: CSAPGAGNQPQHF.

CDR3 sequence: CASSSGLAGGYEQYF. The V call is TRBV28, the J call TRBJ2-7; TCRdb picks TRBD2, but there is no DNA to check that call. There are 15 residues in the CDR3. Germline V CDR1 and CDR2: MDHEN, SYDVKM.

This rearrangement joins TRBV5-5 to TRBJ1-6. Per the germline V gene, CDR1 is SGHKS and CDR2 is YYEKEE (reference sequence). This CDR3 has 16 amino acids. CDR3 amino acids: CASSLSPGGRSSPLHF.

The chain uses TRBV3-1 and TRBJ2-6; TCRdb outputs TRBD2, but without DNA this stays unchecked. The length of the CDR3 is 19 residues. CDR1 and CDR2 from the germline V gene are LGHDT and YNNKEL (reference sequence). The CDR3 loop reads CASSHLTGTRGSGANVLTF.

The V call is TRBV20-1, the J call TRBJ2-5; as DNA is missing, the TRBD2 call by TCRdb cannot be tested. Germline V gene lookup returns CDR1 DFQATT and CDR2 SNEGSKA (reference sequence). The CDR3 is 15 residues long. CDR3 sequence: CSARDNSGRKETQYF.

The V and J genes are TRBV12-3 or TRBV12-4 and TRBJ1-2; TCRdb names TRBD1, which stays unverified in the absence of DNA. This CDR3 comprises 15 residues. The CDR3: CASSLKGRANYGYTF.

V gene TRBV12-5 combines with J gene TRBJ2-5; the D call from TCRdb, TRBD2, cannot be confirmed without DNA. The CDR3 is made up of 15 amino acids. Germline CDR1 reads LGHNT; CDR2 reads FRNRAP. CDR3 in amino acids: CASGPESPGAPTQYF.

J is TRBJ2-7 and V is TRBV9; TCRdb reports TRBD1, a call that lacks DNA to check it against. Germline lookup yields CDR1 SGDLS and CDR2 YYNGEE. CDR3 length equals 14 residues. The CDR3 is CASRPAGKPYEQYF.

The chain has TRBV5-1 and TRBJ2-1; TCRdb lists TRBD2, though no DNA is available to test this call. The germline V gene encodes CDR1 SGHRS and CDR2 YFSETQ. The CDR3 length is 16 residues. CDR3 in amino acids: CATRASGVSSYNEQFF.

The chain employs TRBV4-1 and TRBJ2-1; no DNA is available, so the TRBD2 call from TCRdb remains unchecked. CDR1 MGHRA and CDR2 YSYEKL come from the germline V gene. The CDR3 is 15 amino acids. CDR3 sequence: CASSQDGASPWEQFF.

J is TRBJ1-2 and V is TRBV12-3 or TRBV12-4. This CDR3 spans 14 amino acids. The CDR3: CASSPTRHSSGYTF.

J is TRBJ2-1 and V is TRBV3-1; TCRdb's D gene call, TRBD2, goes unchecked for lack of DNA. Looked up from germline, CDR1 is LGHDT and CDR2 is YNNKEL (reference sequence). This CDR3 has 19 amino acids. Here the CDR3 reads CASSQDLPFRLAGSGMQFF.

J is TRBJ1-1 and V is TRBV4-1; TCRdb reports TRBD1, a call that lacks DNA to check it against. Germline CDR1 and CDR2: MGHRA and YSYEKL. This CDR3 region has 15 residues. The CDR3 sequence is CASSQEDRGNTEAFF.